Below, 9 T cell receptor beta chains from the same sample are listed, as sequenced in a study of blood T cells in healthy people across ages (dated by TCRdb to the mid-2010s). The library relied on 5' RACE. The sequencing machine was an Illumina HiSeq 2500. A second PCR of about 6 to 11 cycles was performed with a sample-barcoded 5' primer and a J-beta primer mix. Using fastp trimming at Q25 and MiXCR clonotype assembly, TCRdb reanalyzed the public sequencing data and kept in-frame beta chains. Rows with one shared CDR3 protein collapse into an entry with the most common genes and DNA. The table for this sample lists roughly 2 million distinct CDR3 sequences; about 49% of them were counted only once. The ten largest clones take up over 2% of the sample. Sequenced: blood. Receptor source: a middle-aged woman in good health.

The chain has TRBV20-1 and TRBJ2-5; TRBD1 matches 10 bases. The DNA end lines up better with TRBJ2-7; the J call may be wrong. CDR1 and CDR2 from the germline V gene are DFQATT and SNEGSKA (reference sequence). The CDR3 consists of 14 residues. CDR3 protein: CSARGQGPYYEQYF. As DNA, the CDR3 is TGCAGTGCTAGGGGACAGGGGCCGTACTACGAGCAGTACTTC.

The chain links TRBV10-2 to TRBJ1-6; no reliable D call. Germline lookup yields CDR1 WSHSY and CDR2 SAAADI. The V end lost 3 bases, the J end lost 3 bases, and 3 bases lay between the germline ends. CDR3 length: 13 residues. CDR3: CASSDSYNSPLHF. CDR3 in DNA: TGCGCCAGCAGTGACAGCTATAATTCACCCCTCCACTTT.

The chain combines TRBV12-3 or TRBV12-4 with TRBJ2-1; TRBD2 matches at 13 bases. The CDR3 consists of 20 residues. The J segment lost 4 bases and the V segment lost 6 bases, leaving 18 bases of the junction unmatched. The CDR3 DNA is TGTGCCAGCAGGAACGTCAGACTAGCGGGGGGCCACGGGGAATACAATGAGCAGTTCTTC. Its protein is CASRNVRLAGGHGEYNEQFF.

This clonotype was detected only once. The chain links TRBV27 to TRBJ1-1, with a tentative D call TRBD1 (5 bases). Germline CDR1 MNHEY, CDR2 SMNVEV (reference sequence). The ends were cut back, 3 bases at V and 7 bases at J, with 18 bases in the middle. This CDR3 region has 15 residues. CDR3 DNA: TGTGCCAGCAGTTTCGGGGCGGAGGGGTATGGTGAAGCTTTCTTT. Translating it yields CASSFGAEGYGEAFF.

This clonotype turned up a few times. V and J are TRBV7-9 and TRBJ2-4; D is unresolved. CDR3 length: 13 amino acids. Germline V gives CDR1 SEHNR, CDR2 FQNEAQ (reference sequence). V shed 2 bases and J shed 5 bases, with 7 bases lying between them. For the CDR3, the DNA is TGTGCCAGCAGCTTATCGGACGAAAACATTCAGTACTTC. Translated: CASSLSDENIQYF.

The rearrangement joins TRBV2 to TRBJ1-2; possibly TRBD1 for D (5 bases). Trimming removed 7 bases from V and 1 base from J, with 10 bases in between. The CDR3 has 13 residues. CDR1 SNHLY and CDR2 FYNNEI come from the germline V gene. The CDR3 loop reads CASMGQNNYGYTF. The CDR3 coding sequence is TGTGCCAGCATGGGGCAGAATAACTATGGCTACACCTTC. Filled out from reference TRBV2 and TRBJ1-2, the complete variable domain reads EPEVTQTPSHQVTQMGQEVILRCVPISNHLYFYWYRQILGQKVEFLVSFYNNEISEKSEIFDDQFSVERPDGSNFTLKIRSTKLEDSAMYFCASMGQNNYGYTFGSGTRLTVV.

The chain recombines TRBV2 with TRBJ2-3; either TRBD1 or TRBD2 may supply D (6 bases each). The germline V and J ends were trimmed by 8 bases and 2 bases, with 14 bases remaining between them. The CDR3 consists of 14 residues. Germline CDR1 reads SNHLY; CDR2 reads FYNNEI. The CDR3 DNA is TGTGCCAGCGATAGGGGGGCCCCCACAGATACGCAGTATTTT. Translating gives CASDRGAPTDTQYF. Drawing the rest from reference TRBV2 and TRBJ2-3, the complete variable domain is EPEVTQTPSHQVTQMGQEVILRCVPISNHLYFYWYRQILGQKVEFLVSFYNNEISEKSEIFDDQFSVERPDGSNFTLKIRSTKLEDSAMYFCASDRGAPTDTQYFGPGTRLTVL.

This clonotype was recorded once. This rearrangement joins TRBV7-6 to TRBJ2-6; D gene uncertain. Trimming removed 4 bases from V and 0 bases from J, with 10 bases in between. The CDR3 contains 16 residues. Germline CDR1 reads SGHVS; CDR2 reads FNYEAQ. Here the CDR3 DNA reads TGTGCCAGCAGCTCTATAAAAGACTCTGGGGCCAACGTCCTGACTTTC. Residues: CASSSIKDSGANVLTF.

The chain joins TRBV5-1 to TRBJ2-3; the D call may be TRBD1 or TRBD2 (5 bases each). Germline CDR1 SGHRS, CDR2 YFSETQ. This CDR3 is built from 15 residues. The V and J ends lost 4 bases and 3 bases respectively, with 15 bases between them. The CDR3 DNA is TGCGCCAGCAGCGGGGGACCGGAGCCGACAGATACGCAGTATTTT. It is translated as CASSGGPEPTDTQYF.